This TCR beta chain was sequenced for a study of blood T cell repertoires in COVID-19. Across the study: Researchers got acute and convalescent COVID-19 samples from the United States, Italy and Spain.

Here immunoSEQ multiplex PCR was the method, and the copy in TCRdb shows in-frame clones only, minus some. The sample has over 130,000 clones, roughly nine tenths seen once; the top ten hold approximately 2.5%. The receptor's source is a human donor with COVID-19, enrolled during active disease. The donor label of this sample is uncertain. The material sequenced was peripheral blood.

The CDR3 spells CASSLLDRNTEAFF. The CDR3 nucleotides read TGTGCCAGCAGTCTCCTCGACAGGAACACTGAAGCTTTCTTT. This chain uses TRBV7-8 with TRBJ1-1, with D possibly TRBD1 on 5 matching bases. CDR1 SGHVS and CDR2 FQNEAQ come from the germline V gene. This CDR3 region has 14 residues. V dropped 6 bases and J dropped 1 base, with 12 bases sitting between them.